The next 3 T cell receptor beta chains were all read from a single sample in a study of T cell responses to AZD1222 COVID-19 vaccine. Sequencing was performed with immunoSEQ multiplex PCR; in TCRdb, only in-frame clones are kept and a portion is missing. Here the sample spans some 130,000 clones, 80% to 90% being singletons. The sequencing used peripheral blood, collected on day 0 of AZD1222 vaccination. These receptors all come from an adult in good health.

The CDR3 loop reads CASSDGGRTYEQYF. CDR3 coding DNA: TGCGCCAGCAGTGATGGGGGCCGAACCTACGAGCAGTACTTC. The V and J genes are TRBV10-2 and TRBJ2-7, with D possibly matching TRBD1 (6 bases). Looked up from germline, CDR1 is WSHSY and CDR2 is SAAADI. This CDR3 has 14 residues. Trimming left V 3 bases short and J 2 bases short, with 11 bases between.

The chain carries TRBV11-3 and TRBJ2-7; 8 bases agree with TRBD1. Losses at the gene ends were 2 bases for V and 4 bases for J; bases not matched to a gene: 1. Germline loops: CDR1 SGHNT, CDR2 YENEEA. The CDR3 has 13 amino acids. CDR3 coding DNA: TGTGCCAGCAGCTTAAACAGGGGGTACGAGCAGTACTTC. This encodes CASSLNRGYEQYF.

The genes are TRBV25-1 and TRBJ2-5; D not certain. The ends were cut back, 3 bases at V and 3 bases at J, with 14 bases in the middle. This CDR3 region has 15 residues. Germline V lookup: CDR1 MGHDK, CDR2 SYGVNS. Written as DNA, the CDR3 is TGTGCCAGCAGTGACCCCACGACAATTGAAGAGACCCAGTACTTC. Translation gives CASSDPTTIEETQYF.